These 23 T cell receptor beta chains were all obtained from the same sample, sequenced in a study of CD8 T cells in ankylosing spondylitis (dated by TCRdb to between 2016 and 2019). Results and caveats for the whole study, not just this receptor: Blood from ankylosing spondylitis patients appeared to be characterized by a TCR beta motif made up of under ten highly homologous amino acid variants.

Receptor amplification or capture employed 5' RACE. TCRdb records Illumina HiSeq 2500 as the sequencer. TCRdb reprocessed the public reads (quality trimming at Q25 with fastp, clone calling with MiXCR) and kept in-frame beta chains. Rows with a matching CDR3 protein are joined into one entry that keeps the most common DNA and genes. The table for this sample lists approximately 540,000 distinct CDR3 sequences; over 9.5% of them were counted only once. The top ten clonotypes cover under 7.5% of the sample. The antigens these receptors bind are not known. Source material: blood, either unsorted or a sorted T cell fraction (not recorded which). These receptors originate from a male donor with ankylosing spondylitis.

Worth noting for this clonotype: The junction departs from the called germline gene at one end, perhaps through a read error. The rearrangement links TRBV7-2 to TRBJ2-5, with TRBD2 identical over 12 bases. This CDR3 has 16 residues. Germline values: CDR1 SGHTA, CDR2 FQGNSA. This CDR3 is CASGLPSGRGRETQYF. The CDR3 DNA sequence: TGTGCCAGCGGCTTGCCTAGCGGGAGGGGGAGGGAGACCCAGTACTTC.

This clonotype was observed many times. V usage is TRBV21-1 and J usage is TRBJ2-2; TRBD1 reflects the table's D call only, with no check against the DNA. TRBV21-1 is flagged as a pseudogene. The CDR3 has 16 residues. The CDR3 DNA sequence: TGTGCCAGCACCCGAAAGGGGGGAAGGGCGACCGGGGAGCTGTTTTTT. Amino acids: CASTRKGGRATGELFF.

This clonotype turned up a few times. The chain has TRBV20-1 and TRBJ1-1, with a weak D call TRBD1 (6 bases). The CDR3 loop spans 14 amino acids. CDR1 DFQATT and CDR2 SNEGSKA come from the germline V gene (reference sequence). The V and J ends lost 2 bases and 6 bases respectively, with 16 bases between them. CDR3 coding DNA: TGCAGTGCTAGAAAGACAGGTGGGGTGGCTGAAGCTTTCTTT. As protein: CSARKTGGVAEAFF.

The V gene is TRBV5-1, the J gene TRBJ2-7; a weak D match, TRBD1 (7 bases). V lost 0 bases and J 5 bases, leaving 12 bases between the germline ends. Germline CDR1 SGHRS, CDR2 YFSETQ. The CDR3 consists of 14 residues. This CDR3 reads CASSLEQGRHEQYF. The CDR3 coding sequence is TGCGCCAGCAGCTTGGAACAGGGGAGGCACGAGCAGTACTTC.

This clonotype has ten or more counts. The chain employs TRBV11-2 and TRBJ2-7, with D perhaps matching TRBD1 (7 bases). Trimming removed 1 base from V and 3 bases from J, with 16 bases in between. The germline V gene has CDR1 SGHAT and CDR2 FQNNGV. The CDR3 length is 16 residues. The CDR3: CASSLALEGQLYEQYF. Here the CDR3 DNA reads TGTGCCAGCAGCTTAGCCTTGGAGGGACAGCTCTACGAGCAGTACTTC.

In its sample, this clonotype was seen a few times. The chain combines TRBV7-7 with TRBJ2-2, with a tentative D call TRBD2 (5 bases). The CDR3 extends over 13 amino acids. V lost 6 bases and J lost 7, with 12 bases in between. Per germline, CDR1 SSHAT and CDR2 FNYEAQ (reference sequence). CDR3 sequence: CASSPDWGGELFF. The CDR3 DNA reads TGTGCCAGCAGTCCGGACTGGGGCGGGGAGCTGTTTTTT. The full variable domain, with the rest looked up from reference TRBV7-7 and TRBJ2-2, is GAGVSQSPRYKVTKRGQDVTLRCDPISSHATLYWYQQALGQGPEFLTYFNYEAQPDKSGLPSDRFSAERPEGSISTLTIQRTEQRDSAMYRCASSPDWGGELFFGEGSRLTVL.

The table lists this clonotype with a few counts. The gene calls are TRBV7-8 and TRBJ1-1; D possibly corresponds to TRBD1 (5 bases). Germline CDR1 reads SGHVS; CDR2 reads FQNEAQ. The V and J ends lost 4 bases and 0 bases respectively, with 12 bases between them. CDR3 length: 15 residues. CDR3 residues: CASSWGVGMNTEAFF. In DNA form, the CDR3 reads TGTGCCAGCAGCTGGGGGGTAGGGATGAACACTGAAGCTTTCTTT.

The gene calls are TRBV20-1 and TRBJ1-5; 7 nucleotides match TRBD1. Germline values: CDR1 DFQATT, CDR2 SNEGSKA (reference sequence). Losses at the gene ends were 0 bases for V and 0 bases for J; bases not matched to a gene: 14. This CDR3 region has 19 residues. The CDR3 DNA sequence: TGCAGTGCTAGAGATCAAGGGGGCTCAAACCCCTATAGCAATCAGCCCCAGCATTTT. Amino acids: CSARDQGGSNPYSNQPQHF.

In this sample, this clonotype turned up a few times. The CDR3 loop reads CASSQDRGLINEKLFF. Here the CDR3 DNA reads TGTGCCAGCAGCCAAGACCGGGGACTGATTAATGAAAAACTGTTTTTT. The rearrangement uses TRBV14 and TRBJ1-4; D may be TRBD1 (5 bases). Trimming removed 0 bases at V and 4 bases at J, with 12 bases between. This CDR3 has 16 amino acids. CDR1 and CDR2 from the germline V gene are SGHDN and FVKESK.

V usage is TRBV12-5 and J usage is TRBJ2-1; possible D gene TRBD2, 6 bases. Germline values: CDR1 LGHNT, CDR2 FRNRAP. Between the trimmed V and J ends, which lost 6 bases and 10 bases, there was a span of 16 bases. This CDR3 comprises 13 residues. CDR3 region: CASGRGGAEEQFF. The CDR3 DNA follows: TGTGCTAGTGGCCGGGGAGGCGCTGAGGAGCAGTTCTTC. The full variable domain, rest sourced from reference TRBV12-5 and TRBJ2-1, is DARVTQTPRHKVTEMGQEVTMRCQPILGHNTVFWYRQTMMQGLELLAYFRNRAPLDDSGMPKDRFSAEMPDATLATLKIQPSEPRDSAVYFCASGRGGAEEQFFGPGTRLTVL.

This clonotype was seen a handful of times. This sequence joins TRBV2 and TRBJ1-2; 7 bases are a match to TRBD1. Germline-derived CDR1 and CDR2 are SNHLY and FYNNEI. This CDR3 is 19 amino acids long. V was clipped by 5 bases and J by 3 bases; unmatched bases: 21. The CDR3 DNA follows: TGTGCCAGCAGTCCAGTCTTAGGCGATACAGGGGTGGAAGACTATGGCTACACCTTC. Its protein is CASSPVLGDTGVEDYGYTF.

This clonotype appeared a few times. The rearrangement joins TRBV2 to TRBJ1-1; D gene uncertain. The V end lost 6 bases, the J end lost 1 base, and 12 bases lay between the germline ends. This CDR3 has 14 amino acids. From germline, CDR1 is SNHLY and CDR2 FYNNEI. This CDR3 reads CASRFRPPNTEAFF. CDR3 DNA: TGTGCCAGCAGGTTTAGGCCGCCGAACACTGAAGCTTTCTTT.

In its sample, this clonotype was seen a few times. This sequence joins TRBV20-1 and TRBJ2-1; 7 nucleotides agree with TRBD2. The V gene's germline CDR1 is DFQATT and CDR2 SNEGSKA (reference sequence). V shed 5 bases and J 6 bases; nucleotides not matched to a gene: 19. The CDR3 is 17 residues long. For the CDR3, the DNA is TGCAGTGCTCCGCAGGGAGGATTTGGCGGGAGTTCCAATGAGCAGTTCTTC. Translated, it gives CSAPQGGFGGSSNEQFF.

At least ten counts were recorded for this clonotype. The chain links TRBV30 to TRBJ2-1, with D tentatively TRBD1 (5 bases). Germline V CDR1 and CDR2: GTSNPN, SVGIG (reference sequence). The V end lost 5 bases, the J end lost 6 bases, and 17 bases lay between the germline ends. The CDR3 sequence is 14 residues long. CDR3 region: CAWGASTSFNEQFF. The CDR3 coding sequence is TGTGCCTGGGGGGCTAGTACCTCTTTCAATGAGCAGTTCTTC.

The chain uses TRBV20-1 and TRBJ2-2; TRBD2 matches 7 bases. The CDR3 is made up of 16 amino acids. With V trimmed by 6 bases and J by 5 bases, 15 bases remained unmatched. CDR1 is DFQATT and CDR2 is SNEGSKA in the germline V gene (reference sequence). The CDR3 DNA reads TGCAGTGCCAGGGCCAAGCGGGAAATTTGGACCGGGGAGCTGTTTTTT. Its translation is CSARAKREIWTGELFF.

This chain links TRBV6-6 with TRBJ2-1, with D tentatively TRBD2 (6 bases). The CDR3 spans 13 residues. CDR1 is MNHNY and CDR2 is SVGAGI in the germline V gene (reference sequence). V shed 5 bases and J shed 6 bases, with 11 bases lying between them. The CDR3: CASSPTSPNEQFF. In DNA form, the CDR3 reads TGTGCCAGCAGTCCAACTAGCCCCAATGAGCAGTTCTTC.

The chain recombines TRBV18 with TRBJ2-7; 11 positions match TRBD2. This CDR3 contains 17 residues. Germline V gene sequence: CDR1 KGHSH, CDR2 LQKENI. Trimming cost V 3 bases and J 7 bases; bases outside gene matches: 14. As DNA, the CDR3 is TGTGCCAGCTCACCGACGACTTCGATAGCGGGAGGGCTAGAGCAGTACTTC. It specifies CASSPTTSIAGGLEQYF.

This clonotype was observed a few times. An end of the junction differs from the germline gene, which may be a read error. In DNA, the CDR3 is TGCAGTGCTAGAGTAGGGACAGGGAATGAGAAACTGTTTTTT. Amino acid sequence: CSARVGTGNEKLFF. This chain links TRBV20-1 with TRBJ1-4; 9 positions agree with TRBD1. CDR3 length equals 14 residues. Germline lookup yields CDR1 DFQATT and CDR2 SNEGSKA (reference sequence).

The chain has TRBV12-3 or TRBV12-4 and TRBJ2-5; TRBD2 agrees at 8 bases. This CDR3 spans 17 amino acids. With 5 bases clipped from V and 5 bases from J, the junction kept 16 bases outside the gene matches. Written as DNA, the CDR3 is TGTGCCAGCAGTCCCCCTTACGGGGGGGACGGAGGGGAGACCCAGTACTTC. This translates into CASSPPYGGDGGETQYF.

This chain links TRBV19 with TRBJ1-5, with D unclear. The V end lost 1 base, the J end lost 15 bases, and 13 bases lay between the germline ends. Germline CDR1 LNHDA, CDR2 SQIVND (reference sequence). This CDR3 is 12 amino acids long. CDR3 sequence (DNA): TGTGCCAGTAGTATAGGGACGACCCATCTGCATTTT. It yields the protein CASSIGTTHLHF.

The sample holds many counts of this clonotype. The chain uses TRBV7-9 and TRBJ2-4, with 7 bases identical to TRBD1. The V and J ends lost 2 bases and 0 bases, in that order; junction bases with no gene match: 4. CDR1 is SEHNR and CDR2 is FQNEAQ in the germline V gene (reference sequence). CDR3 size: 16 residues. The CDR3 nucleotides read TGTGCCAGCAGCTTAACAGGGGCTTCAGCCAAAAACATTCAGTACTTC. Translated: CASSLTGASAKNIQYF.

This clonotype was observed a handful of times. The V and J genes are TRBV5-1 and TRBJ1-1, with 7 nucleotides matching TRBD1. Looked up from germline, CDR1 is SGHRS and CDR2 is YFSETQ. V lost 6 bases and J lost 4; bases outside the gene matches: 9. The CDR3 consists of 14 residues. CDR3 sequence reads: CASTRDSWTTEAFF. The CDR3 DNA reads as TGCGCCAGCACCCGGGACAGTTGGACCACTGAAGCTTTCTTT.

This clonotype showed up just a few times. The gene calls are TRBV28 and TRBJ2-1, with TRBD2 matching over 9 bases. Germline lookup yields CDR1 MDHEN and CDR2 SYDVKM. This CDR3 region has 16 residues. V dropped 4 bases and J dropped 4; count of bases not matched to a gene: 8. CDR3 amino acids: CASSSGAGGLYNEQFF. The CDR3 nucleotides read TGTGCCAGCAGTTCTGGGGCGGGAGGGCTATACAATGAGCAGTTCTTC.